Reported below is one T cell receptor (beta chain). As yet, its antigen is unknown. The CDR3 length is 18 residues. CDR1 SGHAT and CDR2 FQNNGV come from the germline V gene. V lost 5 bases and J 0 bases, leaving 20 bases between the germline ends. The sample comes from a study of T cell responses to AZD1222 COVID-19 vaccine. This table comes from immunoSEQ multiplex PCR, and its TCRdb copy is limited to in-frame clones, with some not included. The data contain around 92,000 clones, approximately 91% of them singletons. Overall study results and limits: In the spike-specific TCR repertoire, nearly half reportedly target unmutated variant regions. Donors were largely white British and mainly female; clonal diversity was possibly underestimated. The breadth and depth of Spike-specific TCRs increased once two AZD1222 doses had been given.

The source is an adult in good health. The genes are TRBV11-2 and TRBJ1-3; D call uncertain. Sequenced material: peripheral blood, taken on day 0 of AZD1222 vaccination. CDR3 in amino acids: CASSPGRPETFSGNTIYF. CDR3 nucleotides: TGTGCCAGCAGCCCCGGACGGCCGGAAACCTTCTCTGGAAACACCATATATTTT.